This TCR beta chain was identified in a study of T cell repertoires in cytomegalovirus infection. In the case of this clonotype: Its specificity is not known.

General study points: Based on cumulative public TCR beta family frequency, carriers of CMV plus the relevant HLA were identified. Ex vivo, HLA-C-restricted CMV-specific TCR beta clonotypes prevailed over the rest of the response.

This CDR3 comprises 12 residues. CDR1 SQVTM and CDR2 ANQGSEA come from the germline V gene. Trimming took 6 bases from V and 4 from J; bases not matched to a gene: 3. TCRdb fed the reads into MiXCR, producing one record per CDR3 protein. Of around 180,000 distinct CDR3 sequences in the sample, roughly 27% were seen once. The source of this sequence is a human donor in good health (CMV status not recorded). Some clones in this sample may be carry-over from other donors' samples. Sequencing was carried out using PBMCs. The V gene is TRBV29-1, the J gene TRBJ1-2; TRBD1 matches at 9 bases. CDR3 DNA: TGCAGCGTCGCGGACAGGGGCTATGGCTACACCTTC. It specifies CSVADRGYGYTF.